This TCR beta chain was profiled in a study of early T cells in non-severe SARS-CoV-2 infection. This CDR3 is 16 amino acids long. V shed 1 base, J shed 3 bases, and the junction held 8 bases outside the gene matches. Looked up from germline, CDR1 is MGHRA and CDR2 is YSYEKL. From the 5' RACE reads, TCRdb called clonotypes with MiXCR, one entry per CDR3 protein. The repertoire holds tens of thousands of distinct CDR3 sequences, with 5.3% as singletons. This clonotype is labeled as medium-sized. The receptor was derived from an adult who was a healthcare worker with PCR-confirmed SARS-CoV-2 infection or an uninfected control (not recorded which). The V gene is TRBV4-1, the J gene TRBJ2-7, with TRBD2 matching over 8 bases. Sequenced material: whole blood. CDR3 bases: TGCGCCAGCAGCCAAGGGGAGGCGGGAGGCTTCTACGAGCAGTACTTC. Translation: CASSQGEAGGFYEQYF.